This entry describes one TCR beta chain. Using immunoSEQ multiplex PCR, the repertoire was profiled, and TCRdb retains in-frame clones only, with some absent. The sample carries approximately 25,000 clones, over 70% recorded once. The CDR3 is made up of 13 amino acids. Trimming pared 8 bases from V and 2 bases from J, leaving 10 bases between. Germline CDR1 reads MNHNS; CDR2 reads SASEGT. These data originate in a study of radiotherapy plus CTLA-4 blockade in lung cancer. This receptor was identified in a human donor with non-small cell lung cancer that progressed on radiotherapy plus ipilimumab. This chain connects TRBV6-1 to TRBJ2-1, with D unresolved. Specimen: peripheral blood, collected from a patient treated with radiotherapy plus ipilimumab. The CDR3: CASLPGPYNEQFF. In nucleotides, the CDR3 is TGTGCCAGCCTCCCGGGCCCCTACAATGAGCAGTTCTTC.